This record looks at one T cell receptor (beta chain) sequence and its context. Here immunoSEQ multiplex PCR was the method, and the copy in TCRdb shows in-frame clones only, minus some. The repertoire holds about 270,000 clones, with roughly 89% as singletons. The source of the sample is a study of blood T cell repertoires in COVID-19. This CDR3 contains 14 residues. The germline V gene has CDR1 KGHSH and CDR2 LQKENI. The ends lost 6 bases at V and 3 bases at J; junction bases unmatched: 3. Sample: peripheral blood. The chain employs TRBV18 and TRBJ2-1, with TRBD2 identical over 9 bases. This clonotype was obtained from a man in his fifties or sixties with acute or convalescent COVID-19. The CDR3: CASSRGGVYNEQFF. The DNA of the CDR3 is TGTGCCAGCTCGCGCGGGGGGGTCTACAATGAGCAGTTCTTC. The variable domain in full, completed from reference TRBV18 and TRBJ2-1, reads NAGVMQNPRHLVRRRGQEARLRCSPMKGHSHVYWYRQLPEEGLKFMVYLQKENIIDESGMPKERFSAEFPKEGPSILRIQQVVRGDSAAYFCASSRGGVYNEQFFGPGTRLTVL.